The 13 T cell receptor beta chains below were found in one sample sequenced in a study of glioma-infiltrating T cells after dendritic cell vaccination. Time point indicated: after dendritic cell vaccination, including at tumor progression/relapse. Assay used: immunoSEQ multiplex PCR; TCRdb lists only in-frame clones, some missing. Seen here are over 80,000 clones, approximately 78% observed once, and the top ten hold over 2%. Sequenced here: blood, sampled after dendritic cell vaccination. The receptor set was obtained from a human donor with glioblastoma.

The chain links TRBV19 to TRBJ1-5; D is unclear. Trimming removed 7 bases from V and 0 bases from J, with 16 bases in between. Germline V gene sequence: CDR1 LNHDA, CDR2 SQIVND (reference sequence). This CDR3 spans 16 amino acids. The CDR3 DNA follows: TGTGCCAGTACCCTAGGGCGAGGGAATAGCAATCAGCCCCAGCATTTT. Translating gives CASTLGRGNSNQPQHF. Looking up the rest from reference TRBV19 and TRBJ1-5 gives the full variable domain: DGGITQSPKYLFRKEGQNVTLSCEQNLNHDAMYWYRQDPGQGLRLIYYSQIVNDFQKGDIAEGYSVSREKKESFPLTVTSAQKNPTAFYLCASTLGRGNSNQPQHFGDGTRLSIL.

The rearrangement joins TRBV18 to TRBJ2-7; 9 bases agree with TRBD1. Germline CDR1 KGHSH, CDR2 LQKENI. Trimming cost V 5 bases and J 6 bases; bases outside gene matches: 8. The CDR3 totals 14 residues. The CDR3 bases are TGTGCCAGCTCATTGGACAGGGGAACCATCGAGCAGTACGTC. Encoded protein: CASSLDRGTIEQYV.

The J gene is TRBJ1-5, the V gene TRBV7-6; TRBD1 agrees at 8 bases. Trimming took 5 bases from V and 4 from J; bases not matched to a gene: 4. Germline CDR1 is SGHVS and CDR2 is FNYEAQ. CDR3 length: 14 residues. CDR3 DNA: TGTGCCAGCAGCCCGACAGGGGAGAATCAGCCCCAGCATTTT. This codes for CASSPTGENQPQHF.

This chain joins TRBV28 and TRBJ2-5, with 7 bases fitting TRBD2. The CDR3 spans 14 residues. Germline CDR1 reads MDHEN; CDR2 reads SYDVKM. V dropped 4 bases and J dropped 1; count of bases not matched to a gene: 3. This CDR3 is CASSSGTTQETQYF. For the CDR3, the DNA is TGTGCCAGCAGTTCCGGGACTACCCAAGAGACCCAGTACTTC.

This clone came up once. The chain combines TRBV10-1 with TRBJ1-2; weak D call: TRBD1 (6 bases). The CDR3 runs 14 residues. Germline values: CDR1 WNHNN, CDR2 SYGVQD (reference sequence). V gave up 6 bases and J gave up 2 bases, with 13 bases separating them. CDR3 nucleotides: TGCGCCAGCAGCACAGGGAAACTGAACTATGGCTACACCTTC. It encodes CASSTGKLNYGYTF.

The chain carries TRBV27 and TRBJ2-3, with 8 bases fitting TRBD2. V trimming: 2 bases; J trimming: 2 bases; junction bases outside the gene matches: 6. The germline gives CDR1 MNHEY, CDR2 SMNVEV (reference sequence). The CDR3 is made up of 16 amino acids. The CDR3 DNA follows: TGTGCCAGCAGTTTACCCTCGGGGGGGGTCACAGATACGCAGTATTTT. Its translation is CASSLPSGGVTDTQYF.

The rearrangement links TRBV6-1 to TRBJ1-2; a weak D match, TRBD1 (5 bases). Trimming left V 6 bases short and J 1 base short, with 15 bases between. This CDR3 spans 15 amino acids. Per germline, CDR1 MNHNS and CDR2 SASEGT. The CDR3 region has the DNA TGTGCCAGCAGCTATGCCGACAGTATTAACTATGGCTACACCTTC. Translating it yields CASSYADSINYGYTF.

V gene TRBV11-2 combines with J gene TRBJ1-1; D unclear. This CDR3 is 12 amino acids long. V was pared by 5 bases and J by 6 bases, with 10 bases between. From germline, CDR1 is SGHAT and CDR2 FQNNGV. CDR3 residues: CASSPPFAEAFF. The CDR3 coding sequence is TGTGCCAGCAGCCCCCCCTTCGCTGAAGCTTTCTTT.

The rearrangement uses TRBV18 and TRBJ2-2, with 13 bases lining up with TRBD2. J lost 4 bases, V lost 3 bases, and 11 bases had no gene match. CDR3 length equals 19 residues. Germline V gene sequence: CDR1 KGHSH, CDR2 LQKENI. The CDR3 region has the DNA TGTGCCAGCTCACCTCGGGGGACTAGCGGGACCCCACTCACCGGGGAGCTGTTTTTT. It yields the protein CASSPRGTSGTPLTGELFF.

This sequence joins TRBV6-5 and TRBJ1-2; D uncertain. Trimming took off 0 bases at V and 4 bases at J, with 15 bases between the two ends. CDR3 length: 16 residues. Germline CDR1 reads MNHEY; CDR2 reads SVGAGI. CDR3 residues: CASSYSTLRGSYGYTF. CDR3 in DNA: TGTGCCAGCAGTTACTCGACGCTTCGCGGTAGCTATGGCTACACCTTC.

V is TRBV6-5 and J is TRBJ1-2; tentative D call: TRBD1 (6 bases). CDR1 is MNHEY, CDR2 SVGAGI, per germline. The CDR3 sequence is 15 residues long. Trimming left V 10 bases short and J 5 bases short, with 23 bases between. The CDR3 DNA is TGTGCCACGGCCCTTGGGGGCCGGTATTGGTATGGCTACACCTTC. Translated, it gives CATALGGRYWYGYTF.

CDR3 in amino acids: CASSYVPSGYTGELFF. The CDR3 nucleotides read TGTGCCAGCAGCTATGTTCCGTCGGGGTACACCGGGGAGCTGTTTTTT. This sequence joins TRBV2 and TRBJ2-2; possibly TRBD2 for D (5 bases). This CDR3 is built from 16 residues. Trimming took off 6 bases at V and 3 bases at J, with 17 bases between the two ends. CDR1 SNHLY and CDR2 FYNNEI come from the germline V gene. The full variable domain, its missing parts supplied by reference TRBV2 and TRBJ2-2, is EPEVTQTPSHQVTQMGQEVILRCVPISNHLYFYWYRQILGQKVEFLVSFYNNEISEKSEIFDDQFSVERPDGSNFTLKIRSTKLEDSAMYFCASSYVPSGYTGELFFGEGSRLTVL.

The chain has TRBV6-1 and TRBJ2-2; D not certain. CDR3 size: 16 residues. V lost 4 bases and J lost 0, with 12 bases in between. CDR1 is MNHNS, CDR2 SASEGT, per germline. CDR3 protein: CASSGRSSPNTGELFF. CDR3 nucleotides: TGTGCCAGCAGTGGGCGGTCATCTCCGAACACCGGGGAGCTGTTTTTT.